This TCR beta chain was captured by sequencing in a study of blood T cells in healthy people across ages. Trimming pared 2 bases from V and 1 base from J, leaving 11 bases between. The CDR3 is 15 amino acids. Then a second PCR, running about 7 to 11 cycles, was carried out with a sample-barcoded 5' primer and a J-beta primer mix. Any given sample supplied a minimum of 3 million CDR3-containing paired-end reads. TCRdb reprocessed the 5' RACE reads with MiXCR, giving one entry per CDR3 protein. The sample has 1.5 million to 2 million distinct CDR3 sequences, about 35% seen once. This TCR came from a woman aged 25 to 39 in good health. Sequencing was performed on blood. J is TRBJ1-1 and V is TRBV12-3 or TRBV12-4, with D uncertain. CDR3 DNA sequence: TGTGCCAGCAGTTTATTGGGGAGATCGAACACTGAAGCTTTCTTT. It specifies CASSLLGRSNTEAFF.